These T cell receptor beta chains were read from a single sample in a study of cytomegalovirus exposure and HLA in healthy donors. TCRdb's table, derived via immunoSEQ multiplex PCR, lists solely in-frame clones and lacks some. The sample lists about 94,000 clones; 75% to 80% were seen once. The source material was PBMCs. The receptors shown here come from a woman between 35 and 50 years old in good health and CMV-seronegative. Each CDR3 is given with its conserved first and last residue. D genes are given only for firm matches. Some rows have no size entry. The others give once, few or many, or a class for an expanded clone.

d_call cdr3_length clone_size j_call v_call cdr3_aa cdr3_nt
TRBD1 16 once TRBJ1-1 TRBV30 CAWSVGPGQGNTEAFF TGTGCCTGGAGTGTGGGCCCGGGACAGGGGAACACTGAAGCTTTCTTT
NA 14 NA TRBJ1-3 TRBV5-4 CASSLDSSGNTIYF TGTGCCAGCAGCTTGGACAGCTCTGGAAACACCATATATTTT
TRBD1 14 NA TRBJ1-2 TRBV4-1 CASSQDEGAYGYTF TGCGCCAGCAGCCAAGACGAGGGGGCCTATGGCTACACCTTC
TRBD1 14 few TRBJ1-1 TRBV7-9 CASSFSTGGTEAFF TGTGCCAGCAGCTTTTCTACAGGGGGAACTGAAGCTTTCTTT
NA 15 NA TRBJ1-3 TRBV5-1 CASSSDSRSGNTIYF TGCGCCAGCAGCTCGGACAGCCGCTCTGGAAACACCATATATTTT
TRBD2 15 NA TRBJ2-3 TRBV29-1 CSVRGAGGPTDTQYF TGCAGCGTCCGAGGCGCGGGGGGCCCGACAGATACGCAGTATTTT
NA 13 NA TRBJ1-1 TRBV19 CASTVGQNTEAFF TGTGCCAGTACCGTGGGACAGAACACTGAAGCTTTCTTT
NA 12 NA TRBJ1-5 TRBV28 CASSLVSQPQHF TGTGCCAGCAGTTTGGTTAGTCAGCCCCAGCATTTT
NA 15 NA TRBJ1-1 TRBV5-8 CASSSGWGPNTEAFF TGTGCCAGCAGCTCGGGTTGGGGCCCGAACACTGAAGCTTTCTTT
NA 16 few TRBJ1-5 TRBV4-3 CASSQVWNGGNQPQHF TGCGCCAGCAGCCAAGTATGGAACGGGGGCAATCAGCCCCAGCATTTT
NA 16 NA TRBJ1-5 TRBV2 CASSARQAYSNQPQHF TGTGCCAGCAGTGCTAGACAGGCATATAGCAATCAGCCCCAGCATTTT
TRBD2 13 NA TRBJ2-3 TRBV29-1 CSVGAGGRDTQYF TGCAGCGTTGGAGCGGGGGGGCGTGATACGCAGTATTTT
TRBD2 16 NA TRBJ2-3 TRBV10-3 CAISGLAGGLTDTQYF TGTGCCATCAGTGGATTGGCGGGGGGACTCACAGATACGCAGTATTTT
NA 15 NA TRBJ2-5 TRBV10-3 CAISESHGGAQTQYF TGTGCCATCAGTGAGTCCCATGGAGGGGCACAGACCCAGTACTTC
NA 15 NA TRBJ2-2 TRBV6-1 CASSRQAANTGELFF TGTGCCAGCAGTCGACAGGCCGCGAACACCGGGGAGCTGTTTTTT
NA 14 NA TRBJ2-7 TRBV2 CASKPGGGFYEQYF TGTGCCAGCAAACCCGGGGGAGGATTTTACGAGCAGTACTTC